The clone carrying this T cell receptor beta chain occurred once. The source of the sample is a study of OX40 agonist ivuxolimab in advanced cancers. Repertoires were generated with immunoSEQ multiplex PCR, while TCRdb's copy carries only in-frame clones and drops some. Among more than 60,000 clones, around 87% were seen once, and the ten largest hold roughly 5%. CDR1 SGHKS and CDR2 YYEKEE come from the germline V gene (reference sequence). Between the trimmed V and J ends, which lost 3 bases and 4 bases, there was a span of 13 bases. This CDR3 has 14 residues. Sequenced material: CD4+ or CD8+ T cells sorted from blood, taken in a trial of the OX40 agonist ivuxolimab. The clonotype comes from an adult with an advanced solid tumor such as melanoma, head and neck, liver or kidney cancer. The chain couples TRBV5-5 to TRBJ1-2, with D perhaps matching TRBD1 (6 bases). In DNA, the CDR3 is TGTGCCAGCAGCTCTGCGGGAGGGGGCTATGGCTACACCTTC. Translating gives CASSSAGGGYGYTF.